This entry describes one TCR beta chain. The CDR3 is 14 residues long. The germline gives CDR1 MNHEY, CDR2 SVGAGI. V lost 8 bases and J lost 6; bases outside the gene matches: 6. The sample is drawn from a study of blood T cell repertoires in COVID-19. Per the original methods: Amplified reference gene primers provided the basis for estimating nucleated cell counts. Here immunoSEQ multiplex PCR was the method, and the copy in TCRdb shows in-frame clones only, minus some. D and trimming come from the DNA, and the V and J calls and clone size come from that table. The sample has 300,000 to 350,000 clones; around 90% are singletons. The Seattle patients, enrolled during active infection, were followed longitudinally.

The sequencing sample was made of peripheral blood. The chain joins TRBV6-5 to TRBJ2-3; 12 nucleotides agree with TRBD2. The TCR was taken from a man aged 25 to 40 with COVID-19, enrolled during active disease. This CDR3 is CASGRLAGGDTQYF. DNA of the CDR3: TGTGCCAGCGGCCGGCTAGCGGGGGGGGATACGCAGTATTTT.